The 20 T cell receptor beta chains listed next were all sequenced from one sample in a study of T cells after yellow fever vaccination (dated by TCRdb to 2018 to 2020). Libraries were built with 5' RACE. Sequencing instrument: Illumina HiSeq 2500. TCRdb reprocessing: public reads trimmed at Q25 with fastp, clones called with MiXCR, in-frame beta chains kept. Rows merge per CDR3 protein into single entries with the most common DNA and genes. A total of hundreds of thousands of distinct CDR3 sequences appear in this sample, roughly an eighth of them only once. The top ten hold under 15% of the sample. The treatment or condition label, read with the paper, signifies: live attenuated yellow fever vaccine strain. The sample here was PBMCs, taken on the day of the yellow fever booster vaccination. The receptors here all came from a man aged 30 to 39 who received the YFV17D yellow fever vaccine.

There are a few counts of this clonotype. This chain connects TRBV7-6 to TRBJ2-7; TRBD2 is a possible D gene (5 bases). The CDR3 loop spans 15 amino acids. Between the trimmed V and J ends, which lost 5 bases and 4 bases, there was a span of 18 bases. CDR1 is SGHVS, CDR2 FNYEAQ, per germline. The CDR3 protein is CASSRNTAGGYEQYF. The CDR3 DNA follows: TGTGCCAGCAGCCGCAACACAGCAGGCGGGTACGAGCAGTACTTC.

V is TRBV12-3 or TRBV12-4 and J is TRBJ2-7, with D possibly being TRBD1 (5 bases). The CDR3 consists of 14 residues. The V and J ends lost 0 bases and 8 bases respectively, with 14 bases between them. CDR3 residues: CASSLAGQGVKQYF. The CDR3 DNA sequence: TGTGCCAGCAGTTTAGCGGGTCAGGGCGTAAAGCAGTACTTC.

There are many counts of this clonotype. J is TRBJ2-5 and V is TRBV27; 8 bases are shared with TRBD1. Germline assignment: CDR1 MNHEY and CDR2 SMNVEV (reference sequence). This CDR3 contains 13 residues. Losses at the gene ends were 6 bases for V and 5 bases for J; bases not matched to a gene: 5. The CDR3 reads CASSPGGWETQYF. The CDR3 DNA reads as TGTGCCAGCAGCCCAGGGGGCTGGGAGACCCAGTACTTC.

V gene TRBV5-1 combines with J gene TRBJ2-6; the D is unclear. Germline V gene lookup returns CDR1 SGHRS and CDR2 YFSETQ. The CDR3 is made up of 17 amino acids. Trimming cost V 0 bases and J 0 bases, with 10 bases left between them. The CDR3: CASSLETTLSGANVLTF. CDR3 nucleotide sequence: TGCGCCAGCAGCTTGGAAACTACTCTCTCTGGGGCCAACGTCCTGACTTTC.

This clonotype was picked up many times. The chain recombines TRBV24-1 with TRBJ2-1, with 8 bases lining up with TRBD1. This CDR3 has 14 residues. The V gene end was trimmed by 7 bases and the J gene end by 3 bases; junction bases not matched to a gene: 4. From germline, CDR1 is KGHDR and CDR2 SFDVKD. The CDR3 region is CATSQQGGYNEQFF. The CDR3 DNA reads as TGTGCCACCAGCCAACAGGGGGGCTACAATGAGCAGTTCTTC.

The chain has TRBV20-1 and TRBJ2-3; 12 positions agree with TRBD2. The germline V gene has CDR1 DFQATT and CDR2 SNEGSKA (reference sequence). CDR3 length equals 15 residues. Unmatched junction bases numbered 5, after V lost 5 bases and J lost 2 bases. The CDR3 nucleotides are TGCAGTGCTCCAAGACTAGCGGGGGACACAGATACGCAGTATTTT. Its protein is CSAPRLAGDTDTQYF.

The CDR3 nucleotides are TGCAGTGCTAGGGCACCGGGACTAGCCAACACGTTCTTC. Protein product: CSARAPGLANTFF. This chain uses TRBV20-1 with TRBJ2-1; 9 bases map to TRBD2. CDR1 is DFQATT, CDR2 SNEGSKA, per germline (reference sequence). This CDR3 is 13 amino acids long. J was trimmed by 15 bases and V by 3 bases; bases with no gene match: 12.

In regard to this clonotype: The conserved phenylalanine or tryptophan normally closing the CDR3 is absent here, so this likely arose from a read error. This CDR3 reads CASSSRGSEQFL. CDR3 bases: TGTGCCAGCAGCTCTAGGGGTAGTGAGCAGTTCTTG. The J gene is TRBJ2-1, the V gene TRBV7-2, with D perhaps matching TRBD1 (5 bases). With 4 bases removed from V and 9 bases from J, the gap between germline ends came to 10 bases. Germline V gene data show CDR1 as SGHTA and CDR2 as FQGNSA. This CDR3 region has 12 residues.

This chain connects TRBV29-1 to TRBJ1-1, with 7 bases aligning to TRBD1. The germline CDR1 and CDR2 sequences are SQVTM and ANQGSEA. The V segment lost 6 bases and the J segment 7 bases; nucleotides outside the gene matches: 17. The CDR3 contains 15 residues. The CDR3 loop reads CSVNYRDRPRGEAFF. Here the CDR3 DNA reads TGCAGCGTCAACTACCGGGACAGACCCAGAGGTGAAGCTTTCTTT.

This clonotype turned up a few times. The chain uses TRBV7-6 and TRBJ2-3; the match to TRBD1 covers 8 bases. Germline CDR1 and CDR2: SGHVS and FNYEAQ. This CDR3 has 16 amino acids. The V segment lost 1 base and the J segment 3 bases; nucleotides outside the gene matches: 6. The CDR3 spells CASSLGTGGGTDTQYF. In DNA form, the CDR3 reads TGTGCCAGCAGCTTAGGTACAGGGGGAGGTACAGATACGCAGTATTTT.

The genes are TRBV3-1 and TRBJ1-6, with D unclear. V gave up 3 bases and J gave up 4 bases, with 13 bases separating them. In germline, CDR1 is LGHDT, CDR2 YNNKEL (reference sequence). The CDR3 runs 16 residues. The CDR3 sequence: CASSHGGRIYNSPLHF. In DNA form, the CDR3 reads TGTGCCAGCAGCCACGGAGGGCGGATTTATAATTCACCCCTCCACTTT.

This clonotype was found a few times. The V gene is TRBV12-3 or TRBV12-4, the J gene TRBJ2-2; 8 bases agree with TRBD1. The CDR3 covers 16 residues. Losses at the gene ends were 6 bases for V and 5 bases for J; bases not matched to a gene: 11. CDR3 protein: CASSLPGTGKTGELFF. Here the CDR3 DNA reads TGTGCCAGCAGCTTACCCGGGACAGGAAAGACCGGGGAGCTGTTTTTT.

The rearrangement joins TRBV7-2 to TRBJ2-7; no clear D. The CDR3 length is 17 residues. The V end lost 0 bases, the J end lost 2 bases, and 17 bases lay between the germline ends. Germline V CDR1 and CDR2: SGHTA, FQGNSA. DNA for the CDR3: TGTGCCAGCAGCTTAGCCCTATTGCCACCACTTACCTACGAGCAGTACTTC. Translated: CASSLALLPPLTYEQYF.

This chain uses TRBV4-1 with TRBJ2-4; D ambiguous. The V and J ends lost 1 base and 2 bases respectively, with 27 bases between them. This CDR3 has 21 residues. Looked up from germline, CDR1 is MGHRA and CDR2 is YSYEKL. As DNA, the CDR3 is TGCGCCAGCAGCCAAGCCCCGAGCCCCACACAGCGTCGGGTGACCAAAAACATTCAGTACTTC. This translates into CASSQAPSPTQRRVTKNIQYF.

In this sample, this clonotype turned up a few times. The chain recombines TRBV25-1 with TRBJ2-1, with 10 bases that match TRBD2. CDR1 is MGHDK, CDR2 SYGVNS, per germline. The CDR3 is made up of 14 amino acids. The V gene end was trimmed by 6 bases and the J gene end by 6 bases; junction bases not matched to a gene: 5. CDR3: CASRGLASGNEQFF. The CDR3 DNA is TGTGCCAGCAGGGGACTAGCGTCTGGCAATGAGCAGTTCTTC.

This clonotype was counted once. The rearrangement joins TRBV29-1 to TRBJ2-3; TRBD2 is a possible D gene (6 bases). CDR3 length equals 14 residues. CDR1 is SQVTM and CDR2 is ANQGSEA in the germline V gene. V lost 5 bases, J lost 8 bases, and 20 bases lay in between. The CDR3 DNA is TGCAGCGTTCTTTGGGGGGTTTCGGGTAGTACGCAGTATTTT. It is translated as CSVLWGVSGSTQYF.

This chain uses TRBV24-1 with TRBJ2-5; TRBD1 might be the D (6 bases). The CDR3 is 13 residues long. Germline values: CDR1 KGHDR, CDR2 SFDVKD. Between the trimmed V and J ends, which lost 10 bases and 3 bases, there was a span of 14 bases. CDR3 region: CATGEQGKETQYF. CDR3 nucleotide sequence: TGTGCCACTGGGGAACAGGGTAAAGAGACCCAGTACTTC.

V gene TRBV5-1 combines with J gene TRBJ2-7; 12 nucleotides align to TRBD2. Germline lookup yields CDR1 SGHRS and CDR2 YFSETQ. V shed 2 bases and J 6 bases; nucleotides not matched to a gene: 9. CDR3 length: 16 residues. The CDR3 DNA is TGCGCCAGCAGCTTCTGGACTAGCGGGACCCGCGCCGAGCAGTACTTC. It is translated as CASSFWTSGTRAEQYF.

The chain recombines TRBV24-1 with TRBJ2-7, with TRBD1 matching 9 bases. J was trimmed by 5 bases and V by 5 bases; bases with no gene match: 6. Germline assignment: CDR1 KGHDR and CDR2 SFDVKD. This CDR3 is built from 14 residues. CDR3 residues: CATSAGQGRDEQYF. Here the CDR3 DNA reads TGTGCCACCAGTGCGGGACAGGGTCGGGACGAGCAGTACTTC.

This clonotype was seen a few times. The rearrangement joins TRBV29-1 to TRBJ2-5; TRBD1 aligns across 8 bases. J was trimmed by 4 bases and V by 4 bases; bases with no gene match: 5. This CDR3 comprises 13 residues. Germline CDR1 and CDR2: SQVTM and ANQGSEA. CDR3 nucleotide sequence: TGCAGCGTTGCACAGGGGGTGGCAGAGACCCAGTACTTC. It specifies CSVAQGVAETQYF.